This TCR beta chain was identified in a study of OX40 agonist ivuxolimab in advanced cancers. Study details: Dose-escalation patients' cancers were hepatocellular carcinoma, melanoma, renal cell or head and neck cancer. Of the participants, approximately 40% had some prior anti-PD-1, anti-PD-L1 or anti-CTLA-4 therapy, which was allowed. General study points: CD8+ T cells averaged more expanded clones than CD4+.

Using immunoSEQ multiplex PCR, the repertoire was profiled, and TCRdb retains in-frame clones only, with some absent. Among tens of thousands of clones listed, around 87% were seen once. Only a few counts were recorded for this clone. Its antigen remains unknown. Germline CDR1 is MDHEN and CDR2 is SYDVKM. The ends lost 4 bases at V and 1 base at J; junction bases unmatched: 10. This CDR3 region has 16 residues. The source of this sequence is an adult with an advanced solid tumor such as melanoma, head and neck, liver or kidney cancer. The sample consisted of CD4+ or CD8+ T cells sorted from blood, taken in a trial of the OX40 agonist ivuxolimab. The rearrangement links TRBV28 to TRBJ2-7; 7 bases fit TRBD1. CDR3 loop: CASSSPGQGESYEQYF. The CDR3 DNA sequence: TGTGCCAGCAGTTCCCCCGGGCAGGGGGAATCCTACGAGCAGTACTTC.